Sequencing of this TCR beta chain was carried out in a study of T cells in Graves' hyperthyroidism and ophthalmopathy. Germline V gene data show CDR1 as MNHEY and CDR2 as SMNVEV (reference sequence). There are 13 residues in the CDR3. The V and J ends lost 7 bases and 6 bases, in that order; junction bases with no gene match: 5. Regions amplified from RNA transcripts were the TCR beta CDR3 regions. A set of HTBI primers served as the primers for a first-round RT-PCR of the TCR CDR3. Via MiXCR, TCRdb re-called the multiplex PCR reads, giving one row per CDR3 protein. The table has approximately 610,000 distinct CDR3 sequences, roughly 15% seen once. Comment on this clonotype: Its target is not known.

Study outcomes and limitations: A model of 13 V-J pairs discriminated ophthalmopathy from stable hyperthyroidism.

Sequenced material: blood. The chain carries TRBV27 and TRBJ2-1, with 8 bases fitting TRBD1. This receptor was obtained from a woman aged 40-49 years with Graves' ophthalmopathy. CDR3 residues: CASMSGGRNEQFF. In DNA, the CDR3 is TGTGCCAGCATGTCAGGGGGCCGCAATGAGCAGTTCTTC.